Following are 22 T cell receptor beta chains from one sample sequenced in a study of shared clonotypes between healthy human individuals. Libraries were prepared by immunoSEQ multiplex PCR; TCRdb keeps only in-frame clonotypes and omits some of them. The sample lists over 950,000 clones; around three quarters were seen once. The specimen sequenced was memory CD4+ T cells from PBMCs. The subset denotes: CD45RA-negative fraction. The receptors stem from a man aged 18 to 30 in good health. Some clones in this sample may be carry-over from other donors' samples.

As regards this clone: It may be a read error: a sequence one base away is much more abundant. Other DNA sequences in the sample encode the same CDR3. The CDR3 reads CAWSVSGRNTIYF. The CDR3 coding sequence is TGTGCCTGGAGTGTGTCAGGGCGAAACACCATATATTTT. The chain has TRBV30 and TRBJ1-3, with a possible D match to TRBD1 (5 bases). The CDR3 length is 13 residues. The V gene's germline CDR1 is GTSNPN and CDR2 SVGIG (reference sequence). V lost 0 bases, J lost 5 bases, and 8 bases lay in between. Looking up the rest from reference TRBV30 and TRBJ1-3 gives the full variable domain: SQTIHQWPATLVQPVGSPLSLECTVEGTSNPNLYWYRQAAGRGLQLLFYSVGIGQISSEVPQNLSASRPQDRQFILSSKKLLLSDSGFYLCAWSVSGRNTIYFGEGSWLTVV.

J is TRBJ2-2 and V is TRBV6-5; no reliable D call. The CDR3 length is 14 residues. In germline, CDR1 is MNHEY, CDR2 SVGAGI. The V end was cut by 6 bases, the J end by 4 bases, with 12 bases between. In nucleotides, the CDR3 is TGTGCCAGCAGCCCCGGGCCGGTCACCGGGGAGCTGTTTTTT. Its protein is CASSPGPVTGELFF.

A word on this clone: The sample carries other DNA sequences with the same CDR3. This chain uses TRBV9 with TRBJ2-5; tentative D call: TRBD2 (6 bases). Germline V gene lookup returns CDR1 SGDLS and CDR2 YYNGEE. Trimming removed 0 bases from V and 4 bases from J, with 7 bases in between. The CDR3 runs to 13 residues. The CDR3 DNA is TGTGCCAGCAGCGTAGACGGGAGAGAGACCCAGTACTTC. Translated, it gives CASSVDGRETQYF.

V gene TRBV5-1 combines with J gene TRBJ1-1; D may be TRBD1 (5 bases). The CDR3 is 17 residues long. Germline lookup yields CDR1 SGHRS and CDR2 YFSETQ. V dropped 2 bases and J dropped 5 bases, with 22 bases sitting between them. The CDR3 loop reads CASSFNFGGIGETEAFF. The CDR3 DNA is TGCGCCAGCAGCTTTAATTTTGGGGGTATCGGGGAAACTGAAGCTTTCTTT.

The rearrangement uses TRBV4-1 and TRBJ1-1; 12 nucleotides line up with TRBD1. The CDR3 spans 15 residues. J lost 5 bases, V lost 4 bases, and 5 bases had no gene match. Germline loops: CDR1 MGHRA, CDR2 YSYEKL. CDR3 in DNA: TGCGCCAGCAGCCCGGGACAGGGGGCTTGGACTGAAGCTTTCTTT. It encodes CASSPGQGAWTEAFF.

The rearrangement joins TRBV12-5 to TRBJ2-1; TRBD2 agrees at 7 bases. In germline, CDR1 is LGHNT, CDR2 FRNRAP. The V gene end was trimmed by 1 base and the J gene end by 0 bases; junction bases not matched to a gene: 6. This CDR3 has 17 amino acids. The CDR3: CASGLGLAPSSYNEQFF. The DNA of the CDR3 is TGTGCTAGTGGTTTGGGACTAGCACCTTCCTCCTACAATGAGCAGTTCTTC.

The chain uses TRBV30 and TRBJ2-1, with D perhaps TRBD2 (6 bases). CDR3 size: 16 residues. Trimming took off 3 bases at V and 9 bases at J, with 24 bases between the two ends. The germline V gene has CDR1 GTSNPN and CDR2 SVGIG (reference sequence). CDR3 amino acids: CAWRGHIGTALGEQFF. The CDR3 nucleotides are TGTGCCTGGAGAGGACATATAGGGACTGCTTTGGGTGAGCAGTTCTTC.

The chain uses TRBV6-6 and TRBJ1-2; 7 positions agree with TRBD1. V shed 8 bases and J 8 bases; nucleotides not matched to a gene: 17. The CDR3 sequence is 15 residues long. CDR1 and CDR2 (germline): MNHNY, SVGAGI (reference sequence). CDR3: CASESSTTGREGYTF. The CDR3 bases are TGTGCCAGCGAATCTTCGACGACAGGGAGAGAAGGCTACACCTTC.

The chain couples TRBV5-1 to TRBJ2-3, with unresolved D. Trimming removed 7 bases from V and 3 bases from J, with 9 bases in between. CDR1 SGHRS and CDR2 YFSETQ come from the germline V gene. CDR3 size: 12 residues. The CDR3 DNA reads TGCGCCAGCCGCTGGGATACAGATACGCAGTATTTT. Translating it yields CASRWDTDTQYF. Combining the CDR3 with reference TRBV5-1 and TRBJ2-3 gives the whole variable domain KAGVTQTPRYLIKTRGQQVTLSCSPISGHRSVSWYQQTPGQGLQFLFEYFSETQRNKGNFPGRFSGRQFSNSRSEMNVSTLELGDSALYLCASRWDTDTQYFGPGTRLTVL.

This chain connects TRBV28 to TRBJ1-4, with D possibly being TRBD1 (5 bases). V dropped 3 bases and J dropped 4 bases, with 15 bases sitting between them. Germline loops: CDR1 MDHEN, CDR2 SYDVKM. The CDR3 runs 16 residues. The CDR3 reads CASSFPDGTGNEKLFF. CDR3 sequence (DNA): TGTGCCAGCAGTTTTCCCGACGGGACGGGTAATGAAAAACTGTTTTTT.

Notes on this clone: A read error may explain this, as a much larger clone is one base away. Other nucleotide sequences in the sample specify the same CDR3. This chain uses TRBV27 with TRBJ2-2; no definite D call. In germline, CDR1 is MNHEY, CDR2 SMNVEV (reference sequence). V was trimmed by 6 bases and J by 1 base, leaving 3 bases between them. The CDR3 is 12 amino acids. The CDR3 DNA follows: TGTGCCAGCAGACGGAACACCGGGGAGCTGTTTTTT. Translated: CASRRNTGELFF.

The chain joins TRBV28 to TRBJ2-1, with 8 positions matching TRBD2. The germline V gene encodes CDR1 MDHEN and CDR2 SYDVKM. Trimming removed 4 bases from V and 3 bases from J; junction bases left unmatched: 8. CDR3 size: 16 residues. The chain's CDR3 is CASSSLTAGGYNEQFF. The CDR3 bases are TGTGCCAGCAGTTCCCTCACCGCGGGGGGCTACAATGAGCAGTTCTTC.

This clone was seen a single time. The rearrangement joins TRBV5-1 to TRBJ2-2; possible D gene TRBD1, 6 bases. Germline CDR1 reads SGHRS; CDR2 reads YFSETQ. CDR3 length equals 16 residues. V lost 0 bases, J lost 5 bases, and 14 bases lay in between. The CDR3 is CASSLGRGDGTGELFF. The CDR3 nucleotides are TGCGCCAGCAGCTTGGGCAGGGGCGATGGAACCGGGGAGCTGTTTTTT.

This clone was detected a few times. The genes are TRBV5-6 and TRBJ1-2; D gene uncertain. Trimming took off 0 bases at V and 4 bases at J, with 10 bases between the two ends. Germline lookup yields CDR1 SGHDT and CDR2 YYEEEE. This CDR3 contains 14 residues. The CDR3 region is CASSLDRFIYGYTF. The DNA of the CDR3 is TGTGCCAGCAGCTTGGATAGGTTTATCTATGGCTACACCTTC.

The rearrangement joins TRBV5-1 to TRBJ1-1; D remains unclear. Per germline, CDR1 SGHRS and CDR2 YFSETQ. This CDR3 is built from 14 residues. Deletions cut 0 bases from V and 5 bases from J, with 11 bases between. CDR3 sequence reads: CASSLADSRTEAFF. Here the CDR3 DNA reads TGCGCCAGCAGCTTGGCGGACTCCAGGACTGAAGCTTTCTTT.

Notes on this clone: The identical CDR3 is also encoded by other nucleotide sequences in the sample. This chain joins TRBV5-1 and TRBJ1-1, with TRBD1 matching 9 bases. The J segment lost 5 bases and the V segment lost 7 bases, leaving 6 bases of the junction unmatched. The CDR3 is 13 amino acids. CDR1 is SGHRS and CDR2 is YFSETQ in the germline V gene. CDR3: CASGGQGGTEAFF. The CDR3 DNA reads as TGCGCCAGCGGGGGACAGGGTGGAACTGAAGCTTTCTTT.

The chain couples TRBV2 to TRBJ2-3, with 10 bases fitting TRBD1. The CDR3 has 14 residues. The trim removed 7 bases at V and 4 bases at J, leaving 5 bases unmatched. Germline CDR1 and CDR2: SNHLY and FYNNEI. The CDR3 bases are TGTGCCAGCAAGAGGGACAGGGGATCAGATACGCAGTATTTT. This codes for CASKRDRGSDTQYF. The entire variable domain, with the rest obtained from reference TRBV2 and TRBJ2-3, is as follows: EPEVTQTPSHQVTQMGQEVILRCVPISNHLYFYWYRQILGQKVEFLVSFYNNEISEKSEIFDDQFSVERPDGSNFTLKIRSTKLEDSAMYFCASKRDRGSDTQYFGPGTRLTVL.

The chain joins TRBV15 to TRBJ1-1; 9 nucleotides match TRBD1. The germline V gene has CDR1 LNHNV and CDR2 YYDKDF (reference sequence). V was clipped by 0 bases and J by 3 bases; unmatched bases: 2. The CDR3 has 15 amino acids. The CDR3 sequence: CATSRDTGGHTEAFF. The CDR3 nucleotides read TGTGCCACCAGCAGAGATACAGGGGGCCACACTGAAGCTTTCTTT.

The table lists this clone with a few counts. J is TRBJ2-7 and V is TRBV11-2; 11 nucleotides agree with TRBD1. Looked up from germline, CDR1 is SGHAT and CDR2 is FQNNGV. CDR3 length: 15 amino acids. The trim removed 1 base at V and 3 bases at J, leaving 2 bases unmatched. In nucleotides, the CDR3 is TGTGCCAGCAGCTTAGGCGGGACAGGGGGCTACGAGCAGTACTTC. This codes for CASSLGGTGGYEQYF.

The chain has TRBV28 and TRBJ2-2; 13 bases agree with TRBD2. V was clipped by 2 bases and J by 1 base; unmatched bases: 7. Germline V gene sequence: CDR1 MDHEN, CDR2 SYDVKM. The CDR3 loop spans 19 amino acids. Here the CDR3 reads CASSLNPGLAGMNTGELFF. CDR3 nucleotide sequence: TGTGCCAGCAGTTTAAATCCGGGACTAGCGGGGATGAACACCGGGGAGCTGTTTTTT.

This clone was seen once. The gene calls are TRBV2 and TRBJ2-3; 7 bases are a match to TRBD1. CDR1 and CDR2 (germline): SNHLY, FYNNEI. This CDR3 contains 16 residues. V trimming: 6 bases; J trimming: 1 base; junction bases outside the gene matches: 10. The DNA for the CDR3 is TGTGCCAGCAGCCAACCCTACAGGGGTCGCACAGATACGCAGTATTTT. Translating gives CASSQPYRGRTDTQYF.

J is TRBJ2-5 and V is TRBV11-2; 7 bases line up with TRBD2. V gave up 6 bases and J gave up 5 bases; unmatched junction bases: 9. The CDR3 sequence is 14 residues long. Germline V gene lookup returns CDR1 SGHAT and CDR2 FQNNGV. As DNA, the CDR3 is TGTGCCAGCAGGCCTAACCAGGGAGGGGAGACCCAGTACTTC. Its protein is CASRPNQGGETQYF.